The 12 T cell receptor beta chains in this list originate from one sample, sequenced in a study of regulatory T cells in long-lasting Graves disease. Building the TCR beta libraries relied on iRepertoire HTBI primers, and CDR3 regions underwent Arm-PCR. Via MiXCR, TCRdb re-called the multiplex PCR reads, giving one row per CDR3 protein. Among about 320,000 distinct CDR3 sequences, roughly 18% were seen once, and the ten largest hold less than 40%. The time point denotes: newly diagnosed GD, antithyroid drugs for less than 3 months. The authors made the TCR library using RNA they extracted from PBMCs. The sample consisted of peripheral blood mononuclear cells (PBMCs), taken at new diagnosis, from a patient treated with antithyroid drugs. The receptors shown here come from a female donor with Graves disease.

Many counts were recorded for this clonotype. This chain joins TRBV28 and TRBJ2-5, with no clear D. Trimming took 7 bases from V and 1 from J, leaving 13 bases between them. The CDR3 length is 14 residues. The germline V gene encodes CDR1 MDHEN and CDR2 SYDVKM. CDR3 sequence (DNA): TGTGCCAGCACCTCAAGTGCAGTCCAAGAGACCCAGTACTTC. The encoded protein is CASTSSAVQETQYF.

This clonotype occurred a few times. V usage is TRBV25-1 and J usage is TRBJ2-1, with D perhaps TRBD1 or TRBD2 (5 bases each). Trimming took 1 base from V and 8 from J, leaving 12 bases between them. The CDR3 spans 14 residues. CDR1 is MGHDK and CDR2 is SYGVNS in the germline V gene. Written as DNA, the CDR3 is TGTGCCAGCAGTGAATGGGGGAGATCGGATGAGCAGTTCTTC. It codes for CASSEWGRSDEQFF.

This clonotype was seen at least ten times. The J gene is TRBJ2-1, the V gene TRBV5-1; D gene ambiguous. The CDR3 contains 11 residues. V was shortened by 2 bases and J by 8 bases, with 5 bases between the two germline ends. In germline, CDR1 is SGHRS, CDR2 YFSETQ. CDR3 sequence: CASSLLDEQFF. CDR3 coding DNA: TGCGCCAGCAGCTTATTGGATGAGCAGTTCTTC.

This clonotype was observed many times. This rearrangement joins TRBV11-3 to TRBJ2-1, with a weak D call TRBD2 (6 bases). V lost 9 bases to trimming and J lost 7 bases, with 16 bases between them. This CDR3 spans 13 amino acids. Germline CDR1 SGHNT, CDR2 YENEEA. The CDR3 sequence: CASAGTVGNEQFF. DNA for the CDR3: TGTGCCAGTGCCGGGACTGTGGGGAATGAGCAGTTCTTC.

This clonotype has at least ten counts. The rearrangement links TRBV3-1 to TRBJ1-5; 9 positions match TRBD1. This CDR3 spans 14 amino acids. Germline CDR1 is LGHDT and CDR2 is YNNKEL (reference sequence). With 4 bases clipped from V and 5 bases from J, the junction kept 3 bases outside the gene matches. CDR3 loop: CASSPGQGYQPQHF. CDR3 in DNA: TGTGCCAGCAGCCCTGGACAGGGGTATCAGCCCCAGCATTTT.

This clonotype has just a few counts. Written as DNA, the CDR3 is TGTGCCAGCAGTGGTGCGGGAGGGCCGGTTGAGCAGTTCTTC. Translating gives CASSGAGGPVEQFF. The genes are TRBV2 and TRBJ2-1; 9 bases match TRBD2. The junction had 7 bases not matched to a gene; V was cut back by 4 bases and J by 9 bases. Germline CDR1 and CDR2: SNHLY and FYNNEI. This CDR3 region has 14 residues.

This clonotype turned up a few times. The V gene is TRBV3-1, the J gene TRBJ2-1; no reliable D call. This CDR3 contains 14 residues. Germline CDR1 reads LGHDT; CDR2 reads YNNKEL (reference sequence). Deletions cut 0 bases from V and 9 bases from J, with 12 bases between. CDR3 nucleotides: TGTGCCAGCAGCCAAGACTCTAGTCCCTTTGAGCAGTTCTTC. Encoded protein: CASSQDSSPFEQFF.

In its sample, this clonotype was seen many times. The CDR3 protein is CASSSSVVSYEQYF. In DNA form, the CDR3 reads TGTGCCAGCAGCAGCTCGGTCGTTTCTTACGAGCAGTACTTC. The rearrangement links TRBV5-6 to TRBJ2-7; unclear D gene. The CDR3 has 14 residues. CDR1 and CDR2 from the germline V gene are SGHDT and YYEEEE. V was cut by 4 bases and J by 4 bases, with 15 bases left in between.

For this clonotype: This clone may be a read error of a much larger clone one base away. The CDR3 spells CSATARIVLLTDTQYF. The CDR3 bases are TGCAGTGCTACGGCGCGAATAGTGTTGCTCACAGATACGCAGTATTTT. The gene calls are TRBV20-1 and TRBJ2-3; D not resolved. The CDR3 has 16 residues. Trimming pared 4 bases from V and 2 bases from J, leaving 19 bases between. CDR1 is DFQATT and CDR2 is SNEGSKA in the germline V gene (reference sequence).

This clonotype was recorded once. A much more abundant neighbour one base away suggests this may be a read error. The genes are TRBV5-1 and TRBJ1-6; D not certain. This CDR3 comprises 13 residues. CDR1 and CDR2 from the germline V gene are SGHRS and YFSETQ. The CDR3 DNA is TGCACCAGCAGAGGCCAGGAGGATTCACCCCTCCACTTT. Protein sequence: CTSRGQEDSPLHF.

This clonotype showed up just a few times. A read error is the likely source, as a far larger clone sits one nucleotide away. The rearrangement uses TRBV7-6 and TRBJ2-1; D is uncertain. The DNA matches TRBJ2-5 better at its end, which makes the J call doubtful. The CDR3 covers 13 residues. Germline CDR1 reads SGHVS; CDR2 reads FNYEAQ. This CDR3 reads CASSLDAQETQYF. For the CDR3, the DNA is TGTGCCAGCAGCTTAGACGCCCAAGAGACCCAGTACTTC.

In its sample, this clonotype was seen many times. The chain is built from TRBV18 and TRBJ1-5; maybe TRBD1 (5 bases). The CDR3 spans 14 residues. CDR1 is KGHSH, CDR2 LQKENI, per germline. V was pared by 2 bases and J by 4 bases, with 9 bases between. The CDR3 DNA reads TGTGCCAGCTCACCAGAGGGACCAAATCAGCCCCAGCATTTT. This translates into CASSPEGPNQPQHF. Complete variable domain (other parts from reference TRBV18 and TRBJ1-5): NAGVMQNPRHLVRRRGQEARLRCSPMKGHSHVYWYRQLPEEGLKFMVYLQKENIIDESGMPKERFSAEFPKEGPSILRIQQVVRGDSAAYFCASSPEGPNQPQHFGDGTRLSIL.